Described below is a single T cell receptor beta chain sequence and its context. Its antigen is still unknown. The V gene lost 3 bases and the J gene lost 7 bases, with 6 bases spanning the gap. The V gene's germline CDR1 is SQVTM and CDR2 ANQGSEA. This CDR3 region has 10 residues. The data originate from a study of T cells after yellow fever vaccination. Study information: Where fractions had low cell numbers, libraries were prepared from them with the SMART-Seq v4 Ultra Low Input RNA kit.

Study-level findings and limits: Most primary-vaccination clones reappeared after the booster (just under 98% CD4, 88% CD8).

The authors made TCR cDNA by 5'RACE template switching, adding a universal primer site and UMIs. MiXCR was run by TCRdb on the 5' RACE reads, yielding one entry per CDR3 protein. This table has hundreds of thousands of distinct CDR3 sequences, over 9% appearing once. This specimen consisted of PBMCs, obtained on the day of the yellow fever booster vaccination. The sequence derives from a man younger than 45 who received the YFV17D yellow fever vaccine. The rearrangement joins TRBV29-1 to TRBJ1-2, with unresolved D. The CDR3 protein is CSVDGVGYTF. CDR3 in DNA: TGCAGCGTTGATGGGGTTGGCTACACCTTC.